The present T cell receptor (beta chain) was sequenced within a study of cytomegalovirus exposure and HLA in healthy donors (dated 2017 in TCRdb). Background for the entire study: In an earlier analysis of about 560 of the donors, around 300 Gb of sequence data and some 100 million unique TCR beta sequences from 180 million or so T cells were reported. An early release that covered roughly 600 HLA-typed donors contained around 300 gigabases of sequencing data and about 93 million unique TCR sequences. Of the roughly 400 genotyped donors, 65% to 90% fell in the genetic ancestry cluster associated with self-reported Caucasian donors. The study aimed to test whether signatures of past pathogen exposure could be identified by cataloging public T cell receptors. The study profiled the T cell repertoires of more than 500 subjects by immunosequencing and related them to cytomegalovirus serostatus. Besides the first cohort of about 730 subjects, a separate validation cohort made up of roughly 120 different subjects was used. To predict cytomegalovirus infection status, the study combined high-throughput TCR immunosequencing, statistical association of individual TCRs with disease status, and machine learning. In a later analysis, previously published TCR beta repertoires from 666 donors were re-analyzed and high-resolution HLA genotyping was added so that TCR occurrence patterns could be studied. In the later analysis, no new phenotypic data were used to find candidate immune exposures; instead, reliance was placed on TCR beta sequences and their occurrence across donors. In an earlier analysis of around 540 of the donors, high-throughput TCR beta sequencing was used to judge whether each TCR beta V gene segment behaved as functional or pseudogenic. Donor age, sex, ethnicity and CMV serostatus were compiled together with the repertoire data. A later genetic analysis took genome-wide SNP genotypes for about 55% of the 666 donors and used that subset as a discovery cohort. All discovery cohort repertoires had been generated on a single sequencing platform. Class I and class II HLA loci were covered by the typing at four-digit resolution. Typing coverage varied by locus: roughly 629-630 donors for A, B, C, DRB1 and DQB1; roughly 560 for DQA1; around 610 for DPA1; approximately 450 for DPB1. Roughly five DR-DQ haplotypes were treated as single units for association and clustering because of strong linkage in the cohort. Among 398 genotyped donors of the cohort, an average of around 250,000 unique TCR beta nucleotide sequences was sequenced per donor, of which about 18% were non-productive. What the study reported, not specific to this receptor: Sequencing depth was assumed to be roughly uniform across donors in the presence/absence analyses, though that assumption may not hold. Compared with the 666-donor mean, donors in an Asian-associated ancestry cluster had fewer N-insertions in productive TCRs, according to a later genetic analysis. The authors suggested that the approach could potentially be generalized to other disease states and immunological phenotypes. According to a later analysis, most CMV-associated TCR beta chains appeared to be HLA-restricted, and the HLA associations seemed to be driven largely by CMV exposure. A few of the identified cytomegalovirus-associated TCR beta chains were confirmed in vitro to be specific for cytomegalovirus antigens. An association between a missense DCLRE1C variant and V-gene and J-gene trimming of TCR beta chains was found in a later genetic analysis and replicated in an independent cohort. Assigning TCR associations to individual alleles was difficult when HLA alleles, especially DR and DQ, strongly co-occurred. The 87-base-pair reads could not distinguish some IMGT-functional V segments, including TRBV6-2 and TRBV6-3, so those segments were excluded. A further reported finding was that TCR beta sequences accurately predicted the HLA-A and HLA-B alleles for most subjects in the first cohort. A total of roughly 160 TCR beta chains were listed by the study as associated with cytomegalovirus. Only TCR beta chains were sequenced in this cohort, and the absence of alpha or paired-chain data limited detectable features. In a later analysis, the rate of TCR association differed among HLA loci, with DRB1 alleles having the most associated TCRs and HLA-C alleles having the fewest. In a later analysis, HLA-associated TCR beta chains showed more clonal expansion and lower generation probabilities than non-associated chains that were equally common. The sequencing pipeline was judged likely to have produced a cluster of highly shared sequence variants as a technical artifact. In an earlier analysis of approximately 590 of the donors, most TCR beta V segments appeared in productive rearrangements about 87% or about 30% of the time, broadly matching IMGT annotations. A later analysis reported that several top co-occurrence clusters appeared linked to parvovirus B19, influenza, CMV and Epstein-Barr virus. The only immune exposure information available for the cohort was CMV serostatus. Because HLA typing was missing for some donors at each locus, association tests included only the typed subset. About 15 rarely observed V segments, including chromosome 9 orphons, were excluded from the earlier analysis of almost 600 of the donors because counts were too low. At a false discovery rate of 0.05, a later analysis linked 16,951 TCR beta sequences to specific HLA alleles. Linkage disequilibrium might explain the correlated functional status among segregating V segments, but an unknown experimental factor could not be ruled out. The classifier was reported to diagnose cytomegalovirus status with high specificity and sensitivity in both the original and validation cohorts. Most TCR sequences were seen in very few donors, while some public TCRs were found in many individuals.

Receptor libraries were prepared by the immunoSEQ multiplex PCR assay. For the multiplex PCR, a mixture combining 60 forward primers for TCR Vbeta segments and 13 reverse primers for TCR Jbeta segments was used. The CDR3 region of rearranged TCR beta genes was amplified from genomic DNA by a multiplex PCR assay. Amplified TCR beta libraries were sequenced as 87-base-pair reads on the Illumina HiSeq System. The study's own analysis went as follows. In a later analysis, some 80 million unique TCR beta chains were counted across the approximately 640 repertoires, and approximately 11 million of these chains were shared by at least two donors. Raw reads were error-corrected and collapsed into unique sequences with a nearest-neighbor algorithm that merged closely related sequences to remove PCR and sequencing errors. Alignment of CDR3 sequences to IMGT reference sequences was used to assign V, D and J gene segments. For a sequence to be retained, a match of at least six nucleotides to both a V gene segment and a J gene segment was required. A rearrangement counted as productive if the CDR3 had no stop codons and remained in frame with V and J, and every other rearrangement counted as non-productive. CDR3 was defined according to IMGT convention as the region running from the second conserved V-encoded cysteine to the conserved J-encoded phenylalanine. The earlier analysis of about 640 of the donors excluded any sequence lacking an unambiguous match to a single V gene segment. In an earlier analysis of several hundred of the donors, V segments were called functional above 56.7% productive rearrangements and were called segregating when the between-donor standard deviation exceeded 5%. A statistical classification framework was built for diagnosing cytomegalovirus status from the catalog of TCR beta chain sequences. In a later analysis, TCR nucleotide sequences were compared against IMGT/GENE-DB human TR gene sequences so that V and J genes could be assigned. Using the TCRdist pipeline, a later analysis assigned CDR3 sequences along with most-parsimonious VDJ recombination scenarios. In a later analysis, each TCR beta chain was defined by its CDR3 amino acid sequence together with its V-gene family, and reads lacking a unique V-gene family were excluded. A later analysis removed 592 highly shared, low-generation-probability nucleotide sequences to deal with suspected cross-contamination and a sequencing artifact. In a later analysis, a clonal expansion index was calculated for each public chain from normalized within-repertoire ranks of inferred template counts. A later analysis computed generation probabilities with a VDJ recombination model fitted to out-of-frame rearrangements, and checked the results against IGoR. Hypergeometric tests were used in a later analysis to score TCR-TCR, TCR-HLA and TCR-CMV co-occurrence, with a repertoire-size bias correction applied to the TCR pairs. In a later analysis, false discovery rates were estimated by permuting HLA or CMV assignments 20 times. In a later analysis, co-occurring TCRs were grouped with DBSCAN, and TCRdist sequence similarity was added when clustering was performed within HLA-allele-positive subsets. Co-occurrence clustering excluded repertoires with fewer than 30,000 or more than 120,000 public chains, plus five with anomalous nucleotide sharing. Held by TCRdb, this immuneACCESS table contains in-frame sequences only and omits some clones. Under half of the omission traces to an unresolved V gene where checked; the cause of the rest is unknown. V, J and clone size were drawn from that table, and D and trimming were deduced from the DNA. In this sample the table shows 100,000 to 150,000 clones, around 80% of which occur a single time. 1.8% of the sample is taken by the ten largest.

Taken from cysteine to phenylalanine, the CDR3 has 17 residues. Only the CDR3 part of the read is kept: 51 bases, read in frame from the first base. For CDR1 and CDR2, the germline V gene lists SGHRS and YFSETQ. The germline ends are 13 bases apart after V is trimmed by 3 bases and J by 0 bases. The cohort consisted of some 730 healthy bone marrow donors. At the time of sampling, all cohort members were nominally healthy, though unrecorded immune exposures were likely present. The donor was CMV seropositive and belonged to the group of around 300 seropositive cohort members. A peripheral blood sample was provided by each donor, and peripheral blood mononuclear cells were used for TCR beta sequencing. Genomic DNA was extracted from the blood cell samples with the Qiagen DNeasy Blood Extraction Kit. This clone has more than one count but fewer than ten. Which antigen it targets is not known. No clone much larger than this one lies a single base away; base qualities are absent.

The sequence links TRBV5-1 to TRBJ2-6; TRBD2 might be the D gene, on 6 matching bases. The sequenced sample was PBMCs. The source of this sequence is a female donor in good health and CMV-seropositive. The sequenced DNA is TGCGCCAGCAGCTGGACACTGACTAGCTCTGGGGCCAACGTCCTGACTTTC. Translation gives CASSWTLTSSGANVLTF. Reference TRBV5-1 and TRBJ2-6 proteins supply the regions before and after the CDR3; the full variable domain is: KAGVTQTPRYLIKTRGQQVTLSCSPISGHRSVSWYQQTPGQGLQFLFEYFSETQRNKGNFPGRFSGRQFSNSRSEMNVSTLELGDSALYLCASSWTLTSSGANVLTFGAGSRLTVL.